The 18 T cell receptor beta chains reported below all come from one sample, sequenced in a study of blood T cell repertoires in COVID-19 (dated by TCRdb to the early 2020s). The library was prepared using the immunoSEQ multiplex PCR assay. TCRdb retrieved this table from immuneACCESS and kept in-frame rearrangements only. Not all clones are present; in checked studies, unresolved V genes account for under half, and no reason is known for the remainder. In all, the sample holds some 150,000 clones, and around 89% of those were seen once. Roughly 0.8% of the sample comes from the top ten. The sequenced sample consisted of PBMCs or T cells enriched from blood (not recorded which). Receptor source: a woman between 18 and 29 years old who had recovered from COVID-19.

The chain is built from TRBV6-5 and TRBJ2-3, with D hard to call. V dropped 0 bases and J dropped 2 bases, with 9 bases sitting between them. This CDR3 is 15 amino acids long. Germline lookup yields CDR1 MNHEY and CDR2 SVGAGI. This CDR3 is CASSYSSANTDTQYF. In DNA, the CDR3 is TGTGCCAGCAGTTACTCGTCCGCGAACACAGATACGCAGTATTTT.

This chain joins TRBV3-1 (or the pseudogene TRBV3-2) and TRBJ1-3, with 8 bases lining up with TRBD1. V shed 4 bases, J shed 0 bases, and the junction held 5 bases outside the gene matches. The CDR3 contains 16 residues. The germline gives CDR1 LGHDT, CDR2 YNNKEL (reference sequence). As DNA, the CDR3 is TGTGCCAGCAGCCGTACTGGGACAGGCTCTGGAAACACCATATATTTT. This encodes CASSRTGTGSGNTIYF.

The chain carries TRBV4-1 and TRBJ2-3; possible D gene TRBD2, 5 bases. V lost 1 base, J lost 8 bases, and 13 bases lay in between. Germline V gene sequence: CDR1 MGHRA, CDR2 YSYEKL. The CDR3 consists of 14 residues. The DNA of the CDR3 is TGCGCCAGCAGCCAAGGAAAGGGTGAGGGTACGCAGTATTTT. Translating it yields CASSQGKGEGTQYF.

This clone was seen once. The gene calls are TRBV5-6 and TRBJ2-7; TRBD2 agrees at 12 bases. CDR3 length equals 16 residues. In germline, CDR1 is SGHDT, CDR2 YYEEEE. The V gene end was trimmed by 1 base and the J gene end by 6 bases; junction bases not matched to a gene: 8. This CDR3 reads CASSLRLAGVAGEQYF. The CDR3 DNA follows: TGTGCCAGCAGCTTGCGACTAGCGGGAGTAGCGGGCGAGCAGTACTTC.

As DNA, the CDR3 is TGTGCCAGTCTACCAGGGGGAAGGGATGAGCAGTTCTTC. Translating gives CASLPGGRDEQFF. The gene calls are TRBV2 and TRBJ2-1; 7 nucleotides agree with TRBD1. V shed 9 bases and J 8 bases; nucleotides not matched to a gene: 10. Germline lookup yields CDR1 SNHLY and CDR2 FYNNEI. The CDR3 sequence is 13 residues long.

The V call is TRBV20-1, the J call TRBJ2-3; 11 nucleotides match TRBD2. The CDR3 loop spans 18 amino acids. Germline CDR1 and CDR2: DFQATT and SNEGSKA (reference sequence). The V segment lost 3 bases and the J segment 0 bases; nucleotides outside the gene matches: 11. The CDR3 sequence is CSASTQLAGDISTDTQYF. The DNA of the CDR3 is TGCAGTGCTAGTACTCAACTAGCGGGAGATATTAGCACAGATACGCAGTATTTT.

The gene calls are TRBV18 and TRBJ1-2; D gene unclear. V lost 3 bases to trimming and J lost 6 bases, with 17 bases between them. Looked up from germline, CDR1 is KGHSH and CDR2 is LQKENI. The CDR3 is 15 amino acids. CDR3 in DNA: TGTGCCAGCTCACCGTCCGGTGGGCAGGCTCATGGCTACACCTTC. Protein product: CASSPSGGQAHGYTF.

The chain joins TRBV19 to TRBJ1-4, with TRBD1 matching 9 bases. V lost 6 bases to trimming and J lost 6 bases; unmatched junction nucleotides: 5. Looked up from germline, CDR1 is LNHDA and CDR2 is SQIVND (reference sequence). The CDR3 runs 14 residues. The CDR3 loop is CASRGTGNHEKLFF. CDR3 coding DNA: TGTGCCAGTAGGGGGACAGGGAATCATGAAAAACTGTTTTTT.

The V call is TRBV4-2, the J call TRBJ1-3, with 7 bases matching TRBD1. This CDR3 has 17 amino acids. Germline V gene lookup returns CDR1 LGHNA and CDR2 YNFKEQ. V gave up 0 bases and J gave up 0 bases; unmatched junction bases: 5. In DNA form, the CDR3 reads TGTGCCAGCAGCCAAGAGATCGGACAGGACTCTGGAAACACCATATATTTT. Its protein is CASSQEIGQDSGNTIYF.

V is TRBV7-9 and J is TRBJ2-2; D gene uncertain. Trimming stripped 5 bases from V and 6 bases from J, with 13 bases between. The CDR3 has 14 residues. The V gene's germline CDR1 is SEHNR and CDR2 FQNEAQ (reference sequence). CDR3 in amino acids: CASSPSSVSGELFF. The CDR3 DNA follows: TGTGCCAGCAGCCCATCCTCGGTATCCGGGGAGCTGTTTTTT. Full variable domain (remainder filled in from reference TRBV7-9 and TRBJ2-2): DTGVSQNPRHKITKRGQNVTFRCDPISEHNRLYWYRQTLGQGPEFLTYFQNEAQLEKSRLLSDRFSAERPKGSFSTLEIQRTEQGDSAMYLCASSPSSVSGELFFGEGSRLTVL.

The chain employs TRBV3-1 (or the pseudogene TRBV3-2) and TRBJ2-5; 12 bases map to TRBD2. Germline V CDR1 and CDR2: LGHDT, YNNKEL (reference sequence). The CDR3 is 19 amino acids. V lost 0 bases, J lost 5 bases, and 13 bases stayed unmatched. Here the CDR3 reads CASSQDGASGGEDWETQYF. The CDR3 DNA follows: TGTGCCAGCAGCCAAGACGGGGCTAGCGGGGGGGAAGACTGGGAGACCCAGTACTTC.

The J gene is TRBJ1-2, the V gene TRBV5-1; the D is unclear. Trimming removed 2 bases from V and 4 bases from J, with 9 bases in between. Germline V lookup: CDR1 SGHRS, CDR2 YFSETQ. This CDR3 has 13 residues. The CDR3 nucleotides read TGCGCCAGCAGCTTTGGGGAGGGCTATGGCTACACCTTC. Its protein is CASSFGEGYGYTF. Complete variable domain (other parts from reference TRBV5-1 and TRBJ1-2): KAGVTQTPRYLIKTRGQQVTLSCSPISGHRSVSWYQQTPGQGLQFLFEYFSETQRNKGNFPGRFSGRQFSNSRSEMNVSTLELGDSALYLCASSFGEGYGYTFGSGTRLTVV.

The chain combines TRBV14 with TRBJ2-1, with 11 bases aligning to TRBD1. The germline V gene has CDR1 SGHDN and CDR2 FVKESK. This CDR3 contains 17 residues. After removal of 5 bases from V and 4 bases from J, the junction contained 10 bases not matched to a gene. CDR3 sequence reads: CASSSRVGTGGYNEQFF. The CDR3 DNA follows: TGTGCCAGCAGCTCGCGGGTAGGGACAGGGGGTTACAATGAGCAGTTCTTC.

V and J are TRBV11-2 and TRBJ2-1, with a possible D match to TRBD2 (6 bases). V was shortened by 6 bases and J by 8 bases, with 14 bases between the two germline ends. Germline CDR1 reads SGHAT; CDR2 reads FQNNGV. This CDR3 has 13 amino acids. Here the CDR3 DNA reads TGTGCCAGCAGAGGAGGGCCGATAGATGAGCAGTTCTTC. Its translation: CASRGGPIDEQFF.

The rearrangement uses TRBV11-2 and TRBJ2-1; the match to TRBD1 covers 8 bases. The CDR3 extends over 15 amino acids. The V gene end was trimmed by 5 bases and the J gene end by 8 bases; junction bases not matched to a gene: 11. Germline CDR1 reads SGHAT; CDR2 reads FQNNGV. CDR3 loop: CASSPRPGGFDEQFF. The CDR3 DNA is TGTGCCAGCAGCCCCCGCCCAGGGGGCTTCGATGAGCAGTTCTTC. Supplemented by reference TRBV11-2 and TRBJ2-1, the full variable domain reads EAGVAQSPRYKIIEKRQSVAFWCNPISGHATLYWYQQILGQGPKLLIQFQNNGVVDDSQLPKDRFSAERLKGVDSTLKIQPAKLEDSAVYLCASSPRPGGFDEQFFGPGTRLTVL.

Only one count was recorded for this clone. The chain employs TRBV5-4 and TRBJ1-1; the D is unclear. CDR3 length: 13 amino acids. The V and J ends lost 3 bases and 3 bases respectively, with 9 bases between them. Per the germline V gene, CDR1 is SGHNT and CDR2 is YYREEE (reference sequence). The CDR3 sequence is CASSSDWDTEAFF. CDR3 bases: TGTGCCAGCAGCTCAGACTGGGACACTGAAGCTTTCTTT.

In DNA form, the CDR3 reads TGTGCCAGCAGTGTCGGTAGCCCAACGGCGCAGTTCTTC. It is translated as CASSVGSPTAQFF. V is TRBV2 and J is TRBJ2-1, with unresolved D. Trimming removed 4 bases at V and 12 bases at J, with 16 bases between. Germline CDR1 reads SNHLY; CDR2 reads FYNNEI. This CDR3 spans 13 amino acids.

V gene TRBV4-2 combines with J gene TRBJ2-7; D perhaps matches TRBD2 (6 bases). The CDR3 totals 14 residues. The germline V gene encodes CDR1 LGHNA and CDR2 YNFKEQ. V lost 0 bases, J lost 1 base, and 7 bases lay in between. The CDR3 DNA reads TGTGCCAGCAGCCAAGATGGAGGGTCCTACGAGCAGTACTTC. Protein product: CASSQDGGSYEQYF.